These T cell receptor beta chains were read from a single sample in a study of long-term antiretroviral therapy in people with HIV. Clones were read by immunoSEQ multiplex PCR, and TCRdb kept only the in-frame ones, dropping some. Of around 19,000 clones listed, almost 95% are singletons. The starting material was unsorted PBMCs, obtained 4.4 years after starting antiretroviral therapy. The receptors come from a woman aged 50 to 65 with HIV. The CDR3 runs from the conserved cysteine through the conserved F or W. Each record gives: CDR3 DNA, CDR3 protein, J gene, D gene, V gene. A D gene is named only where the DNA matches it firmly.

DNA: TGCGCCAGCAGGGATAGCGGGGGGGCGAACACCGGGGAGCTGTTTTTT
CDR3: CASRDSGGANTGELFF
J: TRBJ2-2
D: TRBD2
V: TRBV5-1

DNA: TGTGCCAGCAGCTTATCCGGGGGGCAGGGAGATACGCAGTATTTT
CDR3: CASSLSGGQGDTQYF
J: TRBJ2-3
D: -
V: TRBV7-2

DNA: TGCGCCAGCAGCTTCCGGGACAGGGGCACTGAAGCTTTCTTT
CDR3: CASSFRDRGTEAFF
J: TRBJ1-1
D: TRBD1
V: TRBV5-1

DNA: TGCGCCAGCAGCTTGGAGGACAGGGCGACAGATACGCAGTATTTT
CDR3: CASSLEDRATDTQYF
J: TRBJ2-3
D: TRBD1
V: TRBV5-1

DNA: TGTGCCAGCAGTGGGACACAGGGATCAACTAATGAAAAACTGTTTTTT
CDR3: CASSGTQGSTNEKLFF
J: TRBJ1-4
D: -
V: TRBV6-1

DNA: TGTGCCAGCAGCTTTTCCAGGGGTGGCTATGGCTACACCTTC
CDR3: CASSFSRGGYGYTF
J: TRBJ1-2
D: -
V: TRBV7-9

DNA: TGTGCCTGGAAGGGTGACCCTGAAAAACTGTTTTTT
CDR3: CAWKGDPEKLFF
J: TRBJ1-4
D: -
V: TRBV30

DNA: TGTGCCAGCAGCTTAGACCAGGGACAGGGGCTCGTCTACGAGCAGTACTTC
CDR3: CASSLDQGQGLVYEQYF
J: TRBJ2-7
D: TRBD1
V: TRBV7-6

DNA: TGTGCCAGCAGCAGACAGGGGTATGGCTACACCTTC
CDR3: CASSRQGYGYTF
J: TRBJ1-2
D: TRBD1
V: TRBV7-8

DNA: TGTGCCAGCAGCCCCCGGGGGAAAGAAGAGACCCAGTACTTC
CDR3: CASSPRGKEETQYF
J: TRBJ2-5
D: -
V: TRBV11-3

DNA: TGTGCCAGCAGCCAAGACAGAGTTTCACCCCTCCACTTT
CDR3: CASSQDRVSPLHF
J: TRBJ1-6
D: -
V: TRBV7-8

DNA: TGTGCCAGCAAGTCCGGGACAGGGAGGAACCACGAGCAGTACTTC
CDR3: CASKSGTGRNHEQYF
J: TRBJ2-7
D: TRBD1
V: TRBV6-1

DNA: TGTGCCAGCTTTTCCGGGGCCCCGATGGAGACCCAGTACTTC
CDR3: CASFSGAPMETQYF
J: TRBJ2-5
D: -
V: TRBV6-4

DNA: TGTGCCATCAGTGAGTCGGTACAGGGCGTAAGCTCCTACGAGCAGTACTTC
CDR3: CAISESVQGVSSYEQYF
J: TRBJ2-7
D: -
V: TRBV10-3

DNA: TGCAGCGTTTCCCCCCCCTACAATGAGCAGTTCTTC
CDR3: CSVSPPYNEQFF
J: TRBJ2-1
D: -
V: TRBV29-1

DNA: TGTGCCAGCAGCCCGAGACTTTCCGGGGAGCTGTTTTTT
CDR3: CASSPRLSGELFF
J: TRBJ2-2
D: -
V: TRBV7-9

DNA: TGTGCCAGCAGTTGGGACAGGAATAATTCACCCCTCCACTTT
CDR3: CASSWDRNNSPLHF
J: TRBJ1-6
D: TRBD1
V: TRBV25-1

DNA: TGTGCCAGCAGTGAATCGGGACTAGCGGGGTCGGAGGAGCTGTTTTTT
CDR3: CASSESGLAGSEELFF
J: TRBJ2-2
D: TRBD2
V: TRBV6-1

DNA: TGTGCCAGCAGTGGGCCTCTTTGGTACGAGCAGTACTTC
CDR3: CASSGPLWYEQYF
J: TRBJ2-7
D: -
V: TRBV25-1

DNA: TGTGCCAGCAGCTCGGACGGAAACACTGAAGCTTTCTTT
CDR3: CASSSDGNTEAFF
J: TRBJ1-1
D: -
V: TRBV7-9

DNA: TGTGCCAGCAGCTTGGGCCGTGGGGGTGGCTACACCTTC
CDR3: CASSLGRGGGYTF
J: TRBJ1-2
D: -
V: TRBV7-2

DNA: TGTGCCAGCAGCTTAGGGGGAGGTGAGACCCAGTACTTC
CDR3: CASSLGGGETQYF
J: TRBJ2-5
D: -
V: TRBV7-3